This T cell receptor beta chain originates from a study of blood T cell repertoires in COVID-19. Study at large: The United States, Italy and Spain were the sources of the acute and convalescent COVID-19 samples.

V lost 0 bases and J 8 bases, leaving 13 bases between the germline ends. This CDR3 has 14 residues. Germline CDR1 SGHTA, CDR2 FQGTGA. Here immunoSEQ multiplex PCR was the method, and the copy in TCRdb shows in-frame clones only, minus some. The sample lists about 110,000 clones, over 60% seen once, with about 3.8% in the top ten. This receptor was obtained from a woman aged 80 or over with acute or convalescent COVID-19. V usage is TRBV7-3 and J usage is TRBJ1-2, with D hard to call. Sequenced material: peripheral blood. The CDR3 loop reads CASSLTPRPGGYTF. The CDR3 coding sequence is TGTGCCAGCAGCTTAACGCCCCGACCGGGGGGCTACACCTTC.